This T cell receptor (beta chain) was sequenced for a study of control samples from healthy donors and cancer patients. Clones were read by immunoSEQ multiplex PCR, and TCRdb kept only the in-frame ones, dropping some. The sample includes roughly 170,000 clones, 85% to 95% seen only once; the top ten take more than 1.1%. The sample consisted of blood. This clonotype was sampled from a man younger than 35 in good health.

The CDR3 bases are TGTGCCATCAGTGTGTCCGGGGGCACCTACAATGAGCAGTTCTTC. It yields the protein CAISVSGGTYNEQFF. The chain carries TRBV10-3 and TRBJ2-1; D possibly matches TRBD1 or TRBD2 (6 bases each). This CDR3 has 15 amino acids. Deletions cut 4 bases from V and 2 bases from J, with 12 bases between. Germline V gene sequence: CDR1 ENHRY, CDR2 SYGVKD.